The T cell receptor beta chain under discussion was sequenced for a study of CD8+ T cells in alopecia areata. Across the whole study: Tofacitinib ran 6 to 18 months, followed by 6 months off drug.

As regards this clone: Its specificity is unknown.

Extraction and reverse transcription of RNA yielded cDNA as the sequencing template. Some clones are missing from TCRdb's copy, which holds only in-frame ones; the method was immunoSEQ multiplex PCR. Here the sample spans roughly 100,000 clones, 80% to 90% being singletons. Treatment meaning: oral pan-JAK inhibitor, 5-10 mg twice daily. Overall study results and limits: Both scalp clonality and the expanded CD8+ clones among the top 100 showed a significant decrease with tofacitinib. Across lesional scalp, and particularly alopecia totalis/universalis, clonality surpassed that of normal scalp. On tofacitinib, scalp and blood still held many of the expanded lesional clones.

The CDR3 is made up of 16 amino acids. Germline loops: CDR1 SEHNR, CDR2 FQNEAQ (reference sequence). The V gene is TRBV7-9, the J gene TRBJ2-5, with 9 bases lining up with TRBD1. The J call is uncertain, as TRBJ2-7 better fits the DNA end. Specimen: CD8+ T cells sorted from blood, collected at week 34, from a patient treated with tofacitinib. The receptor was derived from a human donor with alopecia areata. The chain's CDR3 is CASSLGLTGGPYEQYF. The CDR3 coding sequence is TGTGCCAGCAGCTTAGGGTTAACAGGGGGCCCCTACGAGCAGTACTTC.